Presented here are 9 T cell receptor beta chains from one specimen sequenced in a study of human T cells and chemical hapten exposure. Time point described: patch test 2, 6 weeks after DPC sensitization. Treatment: therapeutic diphenylcyclopropenone sensitization with weekly scalp DPC. TCRdb used MiXCR to reprocess the RACE reads, holding one entry per CDR3 protein. Here the sample spans about 350,000 distinct CDR3 sequences, about 6% being singletons. Sequenced here: whole blood, sampled in connection with sensitization to the hapten diphenylcyclopropenone (DPC). These receptors all come from a woman in her late teens or twenties with alopecia areata. Some clones in this sample may be carry-over from other donors' samples.

V gene TRBV11-2 combines with J gene TRBJ2-7; no reliable D call. Deletions cut 5 bases from V and 2 bases from J, with 13 bases between. Germline V lookup: CDR1 SGHAT, CDR2 FQNNGV. This CDR3 has 14 amino acids. Here the CDR3 DNA reads TGTGCCAGCAGCCTCTTCGGGCGGCCCTACGAGCAGTACTTC. It yields the protein CASSLFGRPYEQYF.

The V call is TRBV2, the J call TRBJ2-5, with 11 bases lining up with TRBD1. CDR3 length: 14 residues. CDR1 and CDR2 (germline): SNHLY, FYNNEI. V lost 6 bases, J lost 5 bases, and 5 bases stayed unmatched. The CDR3 DNA reads as TGTGCCAGCAGGAGGACAGGGGGCAGTGAGACCCAGTACTTC. This translates into CASRRTGGSETQYF.

The chain recombines TRBV14 with TRBJ2-1, with a tentative D call TRBD2 (7 bases). CDR3 length: 14 residues. The germline V gene has CDR1 SGHDN and CDR2 FVKESK. V was clipped by 6 bases and J by 2 bases, with 11 bases between them. The CDR3 spells CASSLGGAYNEQFF. DNA for the CDR3: TGTGCCAGCAGTCTAGGGGGGGCCTACAATGAGCAGTTCTTC.

This clonotype has at least ten counts. The chain employs TRBV2 and TRBJ2-5; tentatively, D is TRBD1 (5 bases). CDR3 length equals 14 residues. Trimming shortened V by 2 bases and J by 7 bases, and 14 bases separated the two germline ends. Germline CDR1 SNHLY, CDR2 FYNNEI. This CDR3 is CASSENGRAGTQYF. The CDR3 DNA reads as TGTGCCAGCAGTGAAAACGGCAGGGCCGGGACCCAGTACTTC. Complete variable domain (other parts from reference TRBV2 and TRBJ2-5): EPEVTQTPSHQVTQMGQEVILRCVPISNHLYFYWYRQILGQKVEFLVSFYNNEISEKSEIFDDQFSVERPDGSNFTLKIRSTKLEDSAMYFCASSENGRAGTQYFGPGTRLLVL.

V usage is TRBV20-1 and J usage is TRBJ1-1; 8 bases line up with TRBD1. CDR1 and CDR2 (germline): DFQATT, SNEGSKA (reference sequence). The CDR3 is made up of 12 amino acids. With 3 bases clipped from V and 8 bases from J, the junction kept 5 bases outside the gene matches. As DNA, the CDR3 is TGCAGTGCTAGGCGTACAGGGGGAGAAGCTTTCTTT. This encodes CSARRTGGEAFF.

A few counts support this clonotype. V usage is TRBV5-6 and J usage is TRBJ2-6; D gene uncertain. This CDR3 has 14 amino acids. Germline CDR1 SGHDT, CDR2 YYEEEE. V dropped 5 bases and J dropped 3 bases, with 9 bases sitting between them. The CDR3 DNA reads as TGTGCCAGCAGGTTGCGGCATGGGGCCAACGTCCTGACTTTC. This encodes CASRLRHGANVLTF.

This clonotype was seen more than once but under ten times. The chain links TRBV7-9 to TRBJ1-4; D gene ambiguous. The CDR3 consists of 16 residues. Germline CDR1 and CDR2: SEHNR and FQNEAQ (reference sequence). V lost 5 bases and J lost 11, with 24 bases in between. CDR3 residues: CASSHLGPTKVGKLFF. The CDR3 DNA follows: TGTGCCAGCAGCCACCTAGGGCCAACAAAAGTTGGGAAACTGTTTTTT.

The J gene is TRBJ1-1, the V gene TRBV7-9; the D gene is possibly TRBD1 (5 bases). V dropped 7 bases and J dropped 4 bases, with 19 bases sitting between them. The CDR3 has 15 amino acids. CDR1 SEHNR and CDR2 FQNEAQ come from the germline V gene (reference sequence). The CDR3 spells CASKLPGWGPTEAFF. The CDR3 DNA reads as TGTGCCAGCAAGCTTCCGGGATGGGGACCCACTGAAGCTTTCTTT.

Ten or more counts support this clonotype. The rearrangement joins TRBV29-1 to TRBJ2-3; no clear D gene. With 3 bases removed from V and 2 bases from J, the gap between germline ends came to 9 bases. The CDR3 loop spans 13 amino acids. The germline V gene has CDR1 SQVTM and CDR2 ANQGSEA. CDR3 sequence reads: CSVDRRDTDTQYF. The CDR3 DNA follows: TGCAGCGTTGATCGAAGGGACACAGATACGCAGTATTTT.